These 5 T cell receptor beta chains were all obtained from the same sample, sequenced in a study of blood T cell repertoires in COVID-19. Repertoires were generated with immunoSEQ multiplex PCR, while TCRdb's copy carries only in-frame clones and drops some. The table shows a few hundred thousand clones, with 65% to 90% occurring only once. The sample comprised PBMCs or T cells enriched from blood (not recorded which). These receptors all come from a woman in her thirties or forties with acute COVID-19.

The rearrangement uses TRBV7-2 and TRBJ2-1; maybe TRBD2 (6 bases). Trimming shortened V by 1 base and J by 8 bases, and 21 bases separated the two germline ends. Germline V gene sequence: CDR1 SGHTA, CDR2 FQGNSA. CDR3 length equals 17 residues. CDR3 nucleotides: TGTGCCAGCAGCTTAGGGGGCTTTGCGGGACCAACACATGAGCAGTTCTTC. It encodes CASSLGGFAGPTHEQFF.

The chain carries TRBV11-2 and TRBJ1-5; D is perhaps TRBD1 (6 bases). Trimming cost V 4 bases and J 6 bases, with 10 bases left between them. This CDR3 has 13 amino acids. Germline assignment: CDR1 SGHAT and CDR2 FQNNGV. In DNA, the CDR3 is TGTGCCAGCAGCTCGACAGGCGGTCAGCCCCAGCATTTT. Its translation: CASSSTGGQPQHF.

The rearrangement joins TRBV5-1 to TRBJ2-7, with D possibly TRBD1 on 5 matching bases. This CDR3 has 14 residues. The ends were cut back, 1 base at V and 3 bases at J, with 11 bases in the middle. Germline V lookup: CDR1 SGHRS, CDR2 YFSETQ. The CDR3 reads CASSLLGAVYEQYF. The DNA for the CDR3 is TGCGCCAGCAGCTTGCTAGGGGCTGTCTACGAGCAGTACTTC.

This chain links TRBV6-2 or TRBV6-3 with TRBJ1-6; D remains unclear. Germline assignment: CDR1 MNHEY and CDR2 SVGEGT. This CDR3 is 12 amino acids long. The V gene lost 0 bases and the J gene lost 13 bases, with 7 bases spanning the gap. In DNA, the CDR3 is TGTGCCAGCAGTTACTCGGAGGTGCCCCTCCACTTT. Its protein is CASSYSEVPLHF.

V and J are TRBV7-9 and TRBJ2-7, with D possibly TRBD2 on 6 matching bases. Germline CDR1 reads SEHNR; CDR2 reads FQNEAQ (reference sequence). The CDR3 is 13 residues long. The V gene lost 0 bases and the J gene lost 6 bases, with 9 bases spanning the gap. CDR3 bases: TGTGCCAGCAGCTTAGCGGCGGGGATCGAGCAGTACTTC. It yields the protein CASSLAAGIEQYF. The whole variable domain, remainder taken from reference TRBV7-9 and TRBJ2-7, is DTGVSQNPRHKITKRGQNVTFRCDPISEHNRLYWYRQTLGQGPEFLTYFQNEAQLEKSRLLSDRFSAERPKGSFSTLEIQRTEQGDSAMYLCASSLAAGIEQYFGPGTRLTVT.